This is a list of T cell receptor beta chains from one sample in a study of blood T cell repertoires in COVID-19. Sequencing was performed with immunoSEQ multiplex PCR; in TCRdb, only in-frame clones are kept and a portion is missing. The table records tens of thousands of clones, 89% of them present only once. Sequenced sample: peripheral blood. All receptors derive from a man aged 50 or older with active COVID-19. Each CDR3 is given with its conserved first and last residue. Each record gives: clone size, J gene, D gene, V gene, CDR3 DNA, CDR3 protein. A D gene is named only where the DNA matches it firmly. The size field is filled for only some rows; it gives once, few, many or a size class.

abundance: once; j_gene: TRBJ2-1; d_gene: TRBD1; v_gene: TRBV18; CDR3nt: TGTGCCAGCTCACCTAGGGACAGGAGCTCCTACAATGAGCAGTTCTTC; CDR3aa: CASSPRDRSSYNEQFF
abundance: .; j_gene: TRBJ2-5; d_gene: TRBD2; v_gene: TRBV5-4; CDR3nt: TGTGCCAGCAGCACCAGGACTAGCGAAGAGACCCAGTACTTC; CDR3aa: CASSTRTSEETQYF
abundance: .; j_gene: TRBJ1-4; d_gene: TRBD1; v_gene: TRBV5-1; CDR3nt: TGCGCCAGCAGGATGGGACAGGGGGAAGAAAAACTGTTTTTT; CDR3aa: CASRMGQGEEKLFF
abundance: once; j_gene: TRBJ2-1; d_gene: TRBD2; v_gene: TRBV7-2; CDR3nt: TGTGCCAGCAGCTTAGTTTCTAGCGGGGGGCCCAATGAGCAGTTCTTC; CDR3aa: CASSLVSSGGPNEQFF
abundance: once; j_gene: TRBJ1-2; d_gene: .; v_gene: TRBV10-3; CDR3nt: TGTGCCATCAGTACTGGGCCCCCCTATGGCTACACCTTC; CDR3aa: CAISTGPPYGYTF
abundance: .; j_gene: TRBJ1-2; d_gene: .; v_gene: TRBV6-1; CDR3nt: TGTGCCAGCAGTGAAGCTGGGACTGGCAGCTTGGGCTACACCTTC; CDR3aa: CASSEAGTGSLGYTF
abundance: once; j_gene: TRBJ2-3; d_gene: TRBD2; v_gene: TRBV5-1; CDR3nt: TGCGCCAGCAGCTTGGCCTCCCGTGGCGGGGGGACAGATACGCAGTATTTT; CDR3aa: CASSLASRGGGTDTQYF
abundance: .; j_gene: TRBJ1-2; d_gene: TRBD1; v_gene: TRBV29-1; CDR3nt: TGCAGCGCCCAGGCCGGGACAGGGTTGGACCACTATGGCTACACCTTC; CDR3aa: CSAQAGTGLDHYGYTF
abundance: .; j_gene: TRBJ1-4; d_gene: TRBD1; v_gene: TRBV7-2; CDR3nt: TGTGCCAGCAGACGCCAGGGGGCTCGAAATGAAAAACTGTTTTTT; CDR3aa: CASRRQGARNEKLFF
abundance: .; j_gene: TRBJ1-1; d_gene: .; v_gene: TRBV7-9; CDR3nt: TGTGCCAGCAGCTTACGGGACACACCCACTGAAGCTTTCTTT; CDR3aa: CASSLRDTPTEAFF
abundance: .; j_gene: TRBJ2-4; d_gene: .; v_gene: TRBV28; CDR3nt: TGTGCCAGCAGTCTCCCGCCGGGCATTCAGTACTTC; CDR3aa: CASSLPPGIQYF
abundance: .; j_gene: TRBJ2-5; d_gene: TRBD2; v_gene: TRBV9; CDR3nt: TGTGCCAGCAGCTCAGGACTAGCGGGGGCTGAGTACCAAGAGACCCAGTACTTC; CDR3aa: CASSSGLAGAEYQETQYF
abundance: .; j_gene: TRBJ2-5; d_gene: TRBD1; v_gene: TRBV7-7; CDR3nt: TGTGCCAGCAGCTTAGGAGTAAAGGGGGCTTTGGAGACCCAGTACTTC; CDR3aa: CASSLGVKGALETQYF
abundance: .; j_gene: TRBJ2-7; d_gene: TRBD2; v_gene: TRBV5-1; CDR3nt: TGCGCCAGCAGAAAAGCGGGGGGCCAGAACGAGCAGTACTTC; CDR3aa: CASRKAGGQNEQYF
abundance: .; j_gene: TRBJ2-2; d_gene: TRBD2; v_gene: TRBV7-9; CDR3nt: TGTGCCAGCAGCTTAGAGGGGACTACTAACACCGGGGAGCTGTTTTTT; CDR3aa: CASSLEGTTNTGELFF
abundance: .; j_gene: TRBJ2-1; d_gene: TRBD2; v_gene: TRBV2; CDR3nt: TGTGCCAGCAGTCCCGGGACTAGCGGGGGGGCTGAGCAGTTCTTC; CDR3aa: CASSPGTSGGAEQFF